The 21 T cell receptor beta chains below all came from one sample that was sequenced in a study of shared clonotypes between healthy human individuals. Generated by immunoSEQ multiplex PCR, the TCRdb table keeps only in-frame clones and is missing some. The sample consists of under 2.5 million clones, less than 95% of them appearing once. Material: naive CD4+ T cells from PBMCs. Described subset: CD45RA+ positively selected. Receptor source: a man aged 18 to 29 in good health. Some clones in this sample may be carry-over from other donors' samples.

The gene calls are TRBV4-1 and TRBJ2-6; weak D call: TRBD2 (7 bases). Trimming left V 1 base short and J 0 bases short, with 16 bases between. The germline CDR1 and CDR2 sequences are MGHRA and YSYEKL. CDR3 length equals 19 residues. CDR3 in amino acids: CASSQVGGGLSSGANVLTF. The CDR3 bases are TGCGCCAGCAGCCAAGTGGGCGGGGGCTTATCCTCTGGGGCCAACGTCCTGACTTTC.

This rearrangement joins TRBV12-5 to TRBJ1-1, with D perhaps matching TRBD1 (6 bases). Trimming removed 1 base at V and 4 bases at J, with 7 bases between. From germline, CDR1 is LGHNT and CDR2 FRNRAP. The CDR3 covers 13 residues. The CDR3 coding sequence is TGTGCTAGTGGTTTGGGGGGGCCCACTGAAGCTTTCTTT. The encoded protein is CASGLGGPTEAFF.

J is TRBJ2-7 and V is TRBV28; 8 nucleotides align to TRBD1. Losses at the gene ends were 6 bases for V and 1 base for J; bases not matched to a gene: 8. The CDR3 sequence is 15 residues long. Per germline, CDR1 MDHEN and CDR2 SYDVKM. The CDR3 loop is CASRVLTGVSYEQYF. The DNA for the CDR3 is TGTGCCAGCAGGGTCCTGACAGGGGTATCCTACGAGCAGTACTTC.

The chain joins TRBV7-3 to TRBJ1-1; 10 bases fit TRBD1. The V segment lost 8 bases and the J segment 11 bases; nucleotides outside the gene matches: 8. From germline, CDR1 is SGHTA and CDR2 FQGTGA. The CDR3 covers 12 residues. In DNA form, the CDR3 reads TGTGCCAGCCGAGCCGGGACAGGGGATGCTTTCTTT. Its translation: CASRAGTGDAFF.

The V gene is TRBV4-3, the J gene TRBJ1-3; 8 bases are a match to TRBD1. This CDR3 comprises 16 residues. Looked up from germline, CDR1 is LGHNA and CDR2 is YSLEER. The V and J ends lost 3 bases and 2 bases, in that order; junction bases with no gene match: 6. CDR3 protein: CASSHVDRAAGNTIYF. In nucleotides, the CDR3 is TGCGCCAGCAGCCATGTGGACAGGGCGGCTGGAAACACCATATATTTT.

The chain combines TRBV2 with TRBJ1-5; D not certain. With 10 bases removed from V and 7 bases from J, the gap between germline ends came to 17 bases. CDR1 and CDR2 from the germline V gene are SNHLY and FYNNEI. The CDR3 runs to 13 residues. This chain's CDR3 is CATHREREQPQHF. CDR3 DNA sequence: TGTGCCACCCACCGGGAGAGGGAGCAGCCCCAGCATTTT.

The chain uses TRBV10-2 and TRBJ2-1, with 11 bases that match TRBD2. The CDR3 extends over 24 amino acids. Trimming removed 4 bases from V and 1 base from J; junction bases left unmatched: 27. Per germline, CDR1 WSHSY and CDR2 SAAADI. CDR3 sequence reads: CASSAGFGETSGMQGQFSYNEQFF. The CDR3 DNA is TGCGCCAGCAGTGCCGGATTTGGTGAGACTAGCGGGATGCAAGGCCAATTTTCCTACAATGAGCAGTTCTTC.

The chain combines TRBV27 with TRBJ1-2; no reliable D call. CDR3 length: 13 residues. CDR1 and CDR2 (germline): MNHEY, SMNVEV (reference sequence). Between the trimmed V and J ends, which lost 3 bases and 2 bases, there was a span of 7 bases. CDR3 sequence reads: CASSLYSNYGYTF. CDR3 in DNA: TGTGCCAGCAGTTTGTATTCAAACTATGGCTACACCTTC.

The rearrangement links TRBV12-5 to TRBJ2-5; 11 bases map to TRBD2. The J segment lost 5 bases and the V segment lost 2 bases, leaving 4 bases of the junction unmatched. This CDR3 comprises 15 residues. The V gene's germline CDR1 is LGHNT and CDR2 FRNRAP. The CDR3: CASGLSSGRHETQYF. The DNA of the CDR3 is TGTGCTAGTGGTTTGTCTAGCGGGAGGCATGAGACCCAGTACTTC.

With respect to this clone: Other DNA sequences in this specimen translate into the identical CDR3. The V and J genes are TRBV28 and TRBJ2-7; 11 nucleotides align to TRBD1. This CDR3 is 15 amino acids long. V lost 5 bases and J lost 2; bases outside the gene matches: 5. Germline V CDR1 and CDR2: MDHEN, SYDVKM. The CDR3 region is CASSAPGQGAYEQYF. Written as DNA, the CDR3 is TGTGCCAGCAGTGCCCCGGGACAGGGGGCCTACGAGCAGTACTTC.

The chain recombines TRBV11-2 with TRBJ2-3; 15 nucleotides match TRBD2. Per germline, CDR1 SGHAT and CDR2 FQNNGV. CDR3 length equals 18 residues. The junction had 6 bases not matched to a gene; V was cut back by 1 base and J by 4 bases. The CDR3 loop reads CASSLGGLAGGLSDTQYF. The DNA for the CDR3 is TGTGCCAGCAGCTTAGGCGGACTAGCGGGAGGGCTGTCAGATACGCAGTATTTT.

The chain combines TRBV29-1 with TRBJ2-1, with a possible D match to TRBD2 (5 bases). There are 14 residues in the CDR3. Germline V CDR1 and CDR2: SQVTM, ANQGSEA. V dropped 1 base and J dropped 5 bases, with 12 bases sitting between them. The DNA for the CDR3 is TGCAGCGTTGAAGGAACGGAGGTTAACAATGAGCAGTTCTTC. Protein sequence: CSVEGTEVNNEQFF.

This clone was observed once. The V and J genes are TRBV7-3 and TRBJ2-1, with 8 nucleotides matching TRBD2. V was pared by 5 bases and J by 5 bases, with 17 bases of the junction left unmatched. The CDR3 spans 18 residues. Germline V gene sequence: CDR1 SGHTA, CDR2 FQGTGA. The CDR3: CASSPRGTSLGPNNEQFF. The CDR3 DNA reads TGTGCCAGCAGCCCCCGAGGGACTAGTCTGGGCCCGAACAATGAGCAGTTCTTC.

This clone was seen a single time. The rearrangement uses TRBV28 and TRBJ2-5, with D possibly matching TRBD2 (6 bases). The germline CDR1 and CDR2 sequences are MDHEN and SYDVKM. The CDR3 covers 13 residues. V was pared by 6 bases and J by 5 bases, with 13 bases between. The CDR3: CASSPRGHETQYF. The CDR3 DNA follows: TGTGCCAGCAGCCCGCGGGGCCACGAGACCCAGTACTTC.

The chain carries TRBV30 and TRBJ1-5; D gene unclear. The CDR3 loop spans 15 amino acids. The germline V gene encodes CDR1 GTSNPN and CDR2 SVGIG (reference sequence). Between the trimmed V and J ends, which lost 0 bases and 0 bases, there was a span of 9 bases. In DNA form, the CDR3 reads TGTGCCTGGAGTGTAAAACTAGCTAGCAATCAGCCCCAGCATTTT. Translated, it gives CAWSVKLASNQPQHF.

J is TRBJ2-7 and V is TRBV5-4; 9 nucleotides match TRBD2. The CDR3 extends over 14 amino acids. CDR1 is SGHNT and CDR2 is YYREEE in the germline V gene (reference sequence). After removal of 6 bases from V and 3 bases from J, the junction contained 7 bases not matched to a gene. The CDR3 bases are TGTGCCAGCAACCTAGCGGGGCCTGGCTACGAGCAGTACTTC. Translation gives CASNLAGPGYEQYF. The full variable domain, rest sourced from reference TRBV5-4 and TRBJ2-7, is ETGVTQSPTHLIKTRGQQVTLRCSSQSGHNTVSWYQQALGQGPQFIFQYYREEENGRGNFPPRFSGLQFPNYSSELNVNALELDDSALYLCASNLAGPGYEQYFGPGTRLTVT.

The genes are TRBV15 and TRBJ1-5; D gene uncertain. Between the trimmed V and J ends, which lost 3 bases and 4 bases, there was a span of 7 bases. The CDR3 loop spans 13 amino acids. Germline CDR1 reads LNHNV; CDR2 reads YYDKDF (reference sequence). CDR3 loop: CATSSRNNQPQHF. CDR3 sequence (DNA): TGTGCCACCAGCAGCAGAAATAATCAGCCCCAGCATTTT. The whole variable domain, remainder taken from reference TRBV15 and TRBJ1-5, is DAMVIQNPRYQVTQFGKPVTLSCSQTLNHNVMYWYQQKSSQAPKLLFHYYDKDFNNEADTPDNFQSRRPNTSFCFLDIRSPGLGDTAMYLCATSSRNNQPQHFGDGTRLSIL.

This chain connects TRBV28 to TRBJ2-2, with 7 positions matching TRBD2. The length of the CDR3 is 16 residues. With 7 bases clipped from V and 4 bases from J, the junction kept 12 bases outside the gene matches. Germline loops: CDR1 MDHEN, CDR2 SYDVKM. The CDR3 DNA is TGTGCCAGCACCTGGGGGGGAGGCCGCAGCACCGGGGAGCTGTTTTTT. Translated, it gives CASTWGGGRSTGELFF.

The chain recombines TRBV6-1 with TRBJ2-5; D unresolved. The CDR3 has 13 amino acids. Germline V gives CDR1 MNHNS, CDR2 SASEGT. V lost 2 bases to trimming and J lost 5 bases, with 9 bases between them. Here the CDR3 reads CASSEIWFETQYF. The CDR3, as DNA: TGTGCCAGCAGTGAAATATGGTTCGAGACCCAGTACTTC.

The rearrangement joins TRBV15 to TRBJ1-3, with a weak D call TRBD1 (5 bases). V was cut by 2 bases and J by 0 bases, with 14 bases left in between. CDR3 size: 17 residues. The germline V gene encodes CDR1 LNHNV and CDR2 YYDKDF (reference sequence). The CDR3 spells CATSRWRQGRSGNTIYF. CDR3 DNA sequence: TGTGCCACCAGCAGATGGAGGCAGGGCCGCTCTGGAAACACCATATATTTT.

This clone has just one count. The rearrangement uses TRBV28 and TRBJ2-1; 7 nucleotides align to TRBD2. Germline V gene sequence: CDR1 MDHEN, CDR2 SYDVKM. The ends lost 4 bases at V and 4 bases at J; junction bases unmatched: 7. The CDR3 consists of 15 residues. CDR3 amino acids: CASSSTGTKYNEQFF. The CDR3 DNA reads TGTGCCAGCAGTTCAACGGGGACTAAATACAATGAGCAGTTCTTC.